This T cell receptor beta chain was identified during a study of cytotoxic CD8 clonotypes in ibrutinib-treated CLL. Study-wide background: A median approximately 12 months of treatment, range 6 to 36, preceded the collection of response samples. On average, almost 95,000 productive rearrangements and around 260,000 productive templates per sample.

Worth noting for this clone: The antigen remains undetermined.

CDR1 and CDR2 from the germline V gene are MDHEN and SYDVKM. This CDR3 has 15 residues. V was pared by 4 bases and J by 0 bases, with 9 bases between. PBMCs that had been cryopreserved were the source of about 2 micrograms of genomic DNA for TCR beta libraries. Overall study findings and caveats: The study found public clonotypes uncommon, contracting or stable on treatment.

Sequenced by immunoSEQ multiplex PCR; TCRdb stores in-frame clones only, minus some. The table shows around 40,000 clones, with 70% occurring only once. The source of this sequence is a human donor with chronic lymphocytic leukemia. The J gene is TRBJ1-4, the V gene TRBV28; D ambiguous. The specimen comprised PBMCs, sampled at disease progression, from a patient treated with ibrutinib. The CDR3 sequence is CASSSPTATNEKLFF. The CDR3 nucleotides read TGTGCCAGCAGTTCCCCGACGGCAACTAATGAAAAACTGTTTTTT.